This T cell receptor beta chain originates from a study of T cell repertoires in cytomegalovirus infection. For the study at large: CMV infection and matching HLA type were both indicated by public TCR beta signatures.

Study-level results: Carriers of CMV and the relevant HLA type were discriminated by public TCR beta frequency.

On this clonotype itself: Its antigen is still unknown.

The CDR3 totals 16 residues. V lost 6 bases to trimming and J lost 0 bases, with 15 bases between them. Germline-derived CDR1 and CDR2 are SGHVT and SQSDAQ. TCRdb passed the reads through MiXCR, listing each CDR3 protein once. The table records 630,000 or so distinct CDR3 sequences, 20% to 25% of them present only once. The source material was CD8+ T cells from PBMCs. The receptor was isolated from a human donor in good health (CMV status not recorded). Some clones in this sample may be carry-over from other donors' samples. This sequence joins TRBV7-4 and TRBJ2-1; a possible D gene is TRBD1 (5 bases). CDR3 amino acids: CASRSTATISYNEQFF. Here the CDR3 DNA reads TGTGCCAGCAGATCGACAGCTACTATCTCCTACAATGAGCAGTTCTTC.